The next 12 T cell receptor beta chains were all read from a single sample in a study of control samples from healthy donors and cancer patients. Only in-frame clones appear in the TCRdb table, and some are missing; sequencing was by immunoSEQ multiplex PCR. The sample yields around 70,000 clones, around 93% seen once. The sequenced material came from blood. These receptors all come from a woman aged 25 to 39 in good health.

The gene calls are TRBV28 and TRBJ1-2; D may be TRBD1 (5 bases). Per germline, CDR1 MDHEN and CDR2 SYDVKM. The CDR3 runs 15 residues. Trimming stripped 1 base from V and 3 bases from J, with 12 bases between. CDR3 sequence reads: CASSLSGRADYGYTF. CDR3 in DNA: TGTGCCAGCAGTTTATCTGGCAGGGCCGACTATGGCTACACCTTC.

The CDR3, as DNA: TGCGCCAGCAGCTCCTCCTCCCTGGACTCTGGAAACACCATATATTTT. It translates to CASSSSSLDSGNTIYF. This chain links TRBV4-1 with TRBJ1-3; D remains ambiguous. CDR1 MGHRA and CDR2 YSYEKL come from the germline V gene. The CDR3 contains 16 residues. V gave up 5 bases and J gave up 0 bases, with 14 bases separating them.

The chain joins TRBV7-6 to TRBJ2-1, with TRBD1 as a possible D gene (5 bases). The V end lost 5 bases, the J end lost 0 bases, and 17 bases lay between the germline ends. Germline CDR1 reads SGHVS; CDR2 reads FNYEAQ. The CDR3 loop spans 17 amino acids. In DNA form, the CDR3 reads TGTGCCAGCAGCCCAATTTGGACAACCCGCTCCTACAATGAGCAGTTCTTC. Translating it yields CASSPIWTTRSYNEQFF.

This clone has only one observation. CDR3 loop: CASSAVGYLNNSPLHF. CDR3 DNA: TGTGCCAGCAGCGCTGTGGGGTATCTTAATAATTCACCCCTCCACTTT. The chain is built from TRBV7-2 and TRBJ1-6; D is uncertain. Germline values: CDR1 SGHTA, CDR2 FQGNSA. The CDR3 length is 16 residues. V lost 5 bases and J 5 bases, leaving 16 bases between the germline ends.

CDR3 residues: CSAPLIYGYTF. In DNA, the CDR3 is TGCAGTGCCCCCTTAATTTATGGCTACACCTTC. This chain joins TRBV20-1 and TRBJ1-2; D is ambiguous. This CDR3 has 11 amino acids. Per germline, CDR1 DFQATT and CDR2 SNEGSKA (reference sequence). V was clipped by 6 bases and J by 5 bases, with 10 bases between them.

The chain links TRBV30 to TRBJ1-1, with unresolved D. Germline CDR1 is GTSNPN and CDR2 is SVGIG (reference sequence). V was trimmed by 0 bases and J by 6 bases, leaving 11 bases between them. This CDR3 contains 13 residues. CDR3 sequence (DNA): TGTGCCTGGAGTGTACTGGGAGGATCTGAAGCTTTCTTT. Protein: CAWSVLGGSEAFF.

The rearrangement joins TRBV6-5 to TRBJ2-1; no definite D call. The CDR3 covers 14 residues. CDR1 and CDR2 from the germline V gene are MNHEY and SVGAGI. Between the trimmed V and J ends, which lost 4 bases and 4 bases, there was a span of 11 bases. CDR3 nucleotides: TGTGCCAGCAGTTCCCTCGCCGGGTACAATGAGCAGTTCTTC. It translates to CASSSLAGYNEQFF.

The rearrangement uses TRBV27 and TRBJ2-7; no firm D call. The CDR3 spans 15 residues. Germline V gene sequence: CDR1 MNHEY, CDR2 SMNVEV (reference sequence). Trimming took off 2 bases at V and 0 bases at J, with 11 bases between the two ends. The CDR3 loop is CASSLGSDSSYEQYF. For the CDR3, the DNA is TGTGCCAGCAGTTTAGGCAGTGATAGCTCCTACGAGCAGTACTTC.

The chain recombines TRBV4-1 with TRBJ2-7; perhaps TRBD1 as D (5 bases). The CDR3 has 15 amino acids. The V and J ends lost 1 base and 6 bases respectively, with 16 bases between them. CDR1 is MGHRA and CDR2 is YSYEKL in the germline V gene. The CDR3 loop is CASSQVGQGRLEQYF. CDR3 nucleotide sequence: TGCGCCAGCAGCCAAGTGGGGCAGGGCCGCCTCGAGCAGTACTTC.

The count of this clone is one. This sequence joins TRBV5-1 and TRBJ2-5; D is uncertain. The ends were cut back, 1 base at V and 3 bases at J, with 1 base in the middle. CDR1 is SGHRS and CDR2 is YFSETQ in the germline V gene. The CDR3 is 11 residues long. The CDR3 region is CASSLKETQYF. The CDR3 nucleotides are TGCGCCAGCAGCTTGAAAGAGACCCAGTACTTC.

The chain uses TRBV1 and TRBJ2-5; the tabulated D call, TRBD2, remains unverified against the DNA. TRBV1 is designated a pseudogene. This CDR3 has 21 amino acids. CDR3 in amino acids: CTSSQDDAGGRGRVSEETQYF. The CDR3 nucleotides read TGCACCAGCAGCCAAGATGACGCGGGGGGGCGGGGCAGAGTAAGTGAAGAGACCCAGTACTTC.

CDR3 nucleotide sequence: TGTGCCAGCAGCCAGGCCTTTCAAGGGCCCTATGGCTACACCTTC. It is translated as CASSQAFQGPYGYTF. The gene calls are TRBV3-1 (or the pseudogene TRBV3-2) and TRBJ1-2; D uncertain. In germline, CDR1 is LGHDT, CDR2 YNNKEL (reference sequence). With 3 bases removed from V and 4 bases from J, the gap between germline ends came to 15 bases. The length of the CDR3 is 15 residues.